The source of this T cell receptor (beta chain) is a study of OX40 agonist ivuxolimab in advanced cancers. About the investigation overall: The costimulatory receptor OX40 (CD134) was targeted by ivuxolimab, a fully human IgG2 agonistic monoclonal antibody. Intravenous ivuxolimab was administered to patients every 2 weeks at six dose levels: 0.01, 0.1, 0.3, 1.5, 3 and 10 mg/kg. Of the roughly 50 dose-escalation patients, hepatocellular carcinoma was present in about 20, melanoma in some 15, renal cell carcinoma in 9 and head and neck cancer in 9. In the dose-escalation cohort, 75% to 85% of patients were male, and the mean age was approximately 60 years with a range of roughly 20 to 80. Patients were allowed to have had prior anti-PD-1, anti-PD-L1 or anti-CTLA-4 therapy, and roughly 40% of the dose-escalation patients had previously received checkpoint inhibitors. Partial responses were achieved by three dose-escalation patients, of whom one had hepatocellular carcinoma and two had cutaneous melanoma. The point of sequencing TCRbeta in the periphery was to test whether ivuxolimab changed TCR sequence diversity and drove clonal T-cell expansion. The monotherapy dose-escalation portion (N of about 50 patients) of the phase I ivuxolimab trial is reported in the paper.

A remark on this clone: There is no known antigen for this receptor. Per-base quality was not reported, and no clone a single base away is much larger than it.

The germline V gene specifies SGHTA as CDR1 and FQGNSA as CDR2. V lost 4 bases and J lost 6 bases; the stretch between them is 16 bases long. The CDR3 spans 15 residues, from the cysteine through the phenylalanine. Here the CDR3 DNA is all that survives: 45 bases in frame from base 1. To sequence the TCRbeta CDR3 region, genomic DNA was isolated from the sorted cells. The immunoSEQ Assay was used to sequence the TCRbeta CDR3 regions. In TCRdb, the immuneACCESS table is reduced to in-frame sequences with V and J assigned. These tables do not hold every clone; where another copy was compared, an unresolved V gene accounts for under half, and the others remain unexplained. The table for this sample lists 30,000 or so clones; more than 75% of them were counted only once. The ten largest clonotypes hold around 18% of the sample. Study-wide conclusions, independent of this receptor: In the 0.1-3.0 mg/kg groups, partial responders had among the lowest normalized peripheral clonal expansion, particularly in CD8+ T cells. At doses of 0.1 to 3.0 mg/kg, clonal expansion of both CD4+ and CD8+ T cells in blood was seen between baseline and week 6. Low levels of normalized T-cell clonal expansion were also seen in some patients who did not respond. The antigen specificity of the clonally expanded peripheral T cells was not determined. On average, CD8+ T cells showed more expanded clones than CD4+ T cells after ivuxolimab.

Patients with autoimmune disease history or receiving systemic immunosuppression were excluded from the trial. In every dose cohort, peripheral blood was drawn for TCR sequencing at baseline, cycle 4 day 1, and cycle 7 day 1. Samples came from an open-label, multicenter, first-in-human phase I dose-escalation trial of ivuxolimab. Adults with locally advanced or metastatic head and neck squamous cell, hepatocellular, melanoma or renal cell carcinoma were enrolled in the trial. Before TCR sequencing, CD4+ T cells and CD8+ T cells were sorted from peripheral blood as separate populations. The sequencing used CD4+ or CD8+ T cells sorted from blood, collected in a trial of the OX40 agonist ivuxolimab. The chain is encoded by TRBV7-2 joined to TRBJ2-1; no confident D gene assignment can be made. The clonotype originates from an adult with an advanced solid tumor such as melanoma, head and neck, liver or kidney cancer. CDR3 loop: CASSSILTAPNEQFF. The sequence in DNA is TGTGCCAGCAGCTCAATCCTGACGGCCCCCAATGAGCAGTTCTTC.